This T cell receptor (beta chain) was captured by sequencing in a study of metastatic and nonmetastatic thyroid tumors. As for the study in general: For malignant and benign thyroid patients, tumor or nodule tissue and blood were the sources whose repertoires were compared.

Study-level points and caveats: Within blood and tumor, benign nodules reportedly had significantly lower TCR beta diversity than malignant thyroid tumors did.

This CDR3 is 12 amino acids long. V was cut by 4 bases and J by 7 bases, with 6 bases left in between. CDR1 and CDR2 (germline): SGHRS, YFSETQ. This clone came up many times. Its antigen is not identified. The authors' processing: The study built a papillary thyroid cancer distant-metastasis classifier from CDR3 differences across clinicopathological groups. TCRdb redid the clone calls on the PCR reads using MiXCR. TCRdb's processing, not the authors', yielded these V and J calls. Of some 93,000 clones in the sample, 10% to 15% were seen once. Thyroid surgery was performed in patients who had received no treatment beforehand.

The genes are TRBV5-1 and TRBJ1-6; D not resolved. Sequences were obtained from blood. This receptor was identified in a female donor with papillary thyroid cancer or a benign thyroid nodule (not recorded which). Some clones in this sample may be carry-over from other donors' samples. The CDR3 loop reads CASSQPNSPLHF. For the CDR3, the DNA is TGCGCCAGCAGCCAACCCAATTCACCCCTCCACTTT. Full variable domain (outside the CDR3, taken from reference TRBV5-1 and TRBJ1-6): KAGVTQTPRYLIKTRGQQVTLSCSPISGHRSVSWYQQTPGQGLQFLFEYFSETQRNKGNFPGRFSGRQFSNSRSEMNVSTLELGDSALYLCASSQPNSPLHFGNGTRLTVT.